The source of this TCR beta chain is a study of Graves' ophthalmopathy and Graves' hyperthyroidism. Background on the study: Investigators collected peripheral blood at initial diagnosis, before any treatment was given.

This clonotype appeared a few times. The antigen remains unidentified. Trimming removed 0 bases from V and 4 bases from J, with 10 bases in between. Per germline, CDR1 SGHRS and CDR2 YFSETQ. This CDR3 is 14 amino acids long. Amplification from RNA transcripts yielded the TCR beta CDR3 regions. A first-round RT-PCR used HTBI primers, followed by a second-round multiplex PCR. TCRdb reprocessed the multiplex PCR reads with MiXCR, giving one entry per CDR3 protein. Found here are around 470,000 distinct CDR3 sequences, around 14% of them singletons; the top ten hold 8% to 10%. For donors with ophthalmopathy, the disease showed moderate-to-severe activity, reached CAS ≥3 and NOSPECS ≥4, and had lasted under 3 months. Whole-study results and caveats: The blood repertoire also included most expanded thyroid clonotypes above 0.001 frequency. As the model predicted ophthalmopathy progression, it achieved a sensitivity of 65% to 71% and a specificity of approximately 72%.

This sequence originates from a woman in her twenties or thirties with Graves' ophthalmopathy. The sample consisted of blood. The V gene is TRBV5-1, the J gene TRBJ1-1, with no clear D. The CDR3 here is CASSLELLPTEAFF. The CDR3 DNA follows: TGCGCCAGCAGCTTGGAGCTCCTACCCACTGAAGCTTTCTTT.